The subject of this entry is one TCR beta chain. Its antigen is unknown. 5'RACE, which relied on constant-segment primers, yielded TCR alpha and TCR beta cDNA libraries carrying sample barcodes and UMIs. TCRdb itself ran the 5' RACE reads through MiXCR, one entry per CDR3 protein. Of about 180,000 distinct CDR3 sequences in the sample, under 20% were seen once. These data are taken from a study of T-cell memory formation after mild COVID-19. Whole-study results and caveats: Second-wave clones reaching peak frequency on day 37 lacked confirmed SARS-CoV-2 specificity. CD4+ bias marked clones expanding day 15 to 37, unlike balanced contracting clones.

With 6 bases clipped from V and 14 bases from J, the junction kept 12 bases outside the gene matches. The CDR3 covers 13 residues. Germline-derived CDR1 and CDR2 are MNHEY and SVGAGI. Sequencing was carried out using PBMCs or a T cell subset sorted from them (not recorded which). This clonotype was obtained from a young man who had mild COVID-19 (a few samples of this study predate the infection). Cell type and time point are not known. The chain links TRBV6-5 to TRBJ2-1; 8 positions match TRBD2. CDR3 in amino acids: CASRSSSGSLKFF. Here the CDR3 DNA reads TGTGCCAGCAGATCTTCAAGCGGGAGCCTCAAGTTCTTC.